This record covers a single T cell receptor beta chain. Its antigen is as yet unknown. Original analysis: Filtering differed since immunoSEQ provided only junctions, with no quality scores. Sequenced by immunoSEQ multiplex PCR; TCRdb stores in-frame clones only, minus some. That table gives V, J and clone size, and the DNA gave D and trimming. In the table there are about 190,000 clones, around 63% of which are singletons. This sample was taken from a study of shared clonotypes between healthy human individuals. Findings and caveats of the study: The study generally estimated greater richness for naive than memory subsets. Unshared clonotypes carried lower generation probabilities than those common to all four donors. Genetic and exposure-history diversity was limited by the few donors.

The CDR3 extends over 15 amino acids. Germline V lookup: CDR1 SNHLY, CDR2 FYNNEI. Between the trimmed V and J ends, which lost 3 bases and 3 bases, there was a span of 14 bases. The sequencing input was memory CD4+ T cells sorted from blood. The subset is: CD45RA-negative fraction. This chain links TRBV2 with TRBJ2-5; the D gene is possibly TRBD2 (5 bases). This sequence was found in a man younger than 40 in good health. This chain's CDR3 is CASSDGLAQEETQYF. The CDR3 region has the DNA TGTGCCAGCAGTGACGGGCTAGCCCAGGAAGAGACCCAGTACTTC. Full variable domain (missing parts from reference TRBV2 and TRBJ2-5): EPEVTQTPSHQVTQMGQEVILRCVPISNHLYFYWYRQILGQKVEFLVSFYNNEISEKSEIFDDQFSVERPDGSNFTLKIRSTKLEDSAMYFCASSDGLAQEETQYFGPGTRLLVL.